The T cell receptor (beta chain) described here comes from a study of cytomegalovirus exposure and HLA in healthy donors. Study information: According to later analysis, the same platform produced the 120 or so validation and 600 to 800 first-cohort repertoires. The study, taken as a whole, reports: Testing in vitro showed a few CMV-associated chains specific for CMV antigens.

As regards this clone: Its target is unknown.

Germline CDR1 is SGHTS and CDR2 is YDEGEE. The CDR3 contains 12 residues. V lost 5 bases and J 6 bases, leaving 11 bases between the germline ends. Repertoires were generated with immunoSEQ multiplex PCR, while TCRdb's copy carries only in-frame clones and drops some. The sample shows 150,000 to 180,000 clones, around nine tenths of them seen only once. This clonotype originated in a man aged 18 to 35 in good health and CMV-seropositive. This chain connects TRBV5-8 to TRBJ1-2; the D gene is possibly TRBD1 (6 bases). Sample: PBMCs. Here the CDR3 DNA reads TGTGCCAGCAGGCAGGGGAAGAATGGCTACACCTTC. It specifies CASRQGKNGYTF.